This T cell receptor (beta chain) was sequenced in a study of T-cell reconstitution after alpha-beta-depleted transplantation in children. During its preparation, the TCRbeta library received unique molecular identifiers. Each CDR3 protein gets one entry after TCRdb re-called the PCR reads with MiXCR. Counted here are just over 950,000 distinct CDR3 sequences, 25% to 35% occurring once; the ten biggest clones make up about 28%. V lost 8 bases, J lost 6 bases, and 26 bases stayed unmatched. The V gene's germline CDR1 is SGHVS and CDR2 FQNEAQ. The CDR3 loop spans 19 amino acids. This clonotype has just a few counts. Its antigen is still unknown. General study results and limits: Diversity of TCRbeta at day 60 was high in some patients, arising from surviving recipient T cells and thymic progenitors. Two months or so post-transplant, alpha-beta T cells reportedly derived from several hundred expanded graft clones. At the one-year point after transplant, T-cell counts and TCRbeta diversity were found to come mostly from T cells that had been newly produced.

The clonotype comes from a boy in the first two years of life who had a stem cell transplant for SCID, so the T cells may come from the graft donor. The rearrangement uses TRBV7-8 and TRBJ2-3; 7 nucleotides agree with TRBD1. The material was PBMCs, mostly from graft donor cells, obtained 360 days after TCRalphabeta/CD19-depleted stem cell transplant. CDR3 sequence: CASSSRLGTGVRAVDTQYF. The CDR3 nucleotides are TGTGCCAGCTCAAGCCGTCTGGGTACAGGGGTGCGGGCCGTCGATACGCAGTATTTT.